A selection of T cell receptor beta chains follows, all from one sample in a study of regulatory T cells in long-lasting Graves disease. One entry per CDR3 protein results from TCRdb running MiXCR on the multiplex PCR reads. Here the sample spans 200,000 to 250,000 distinct CDR3 sequences, around 20% being singletons. The sample was peripheral blood mononuclear cells (PBMCs), taken at new diagnosis, from a patient treated with antithyroid drugs. Every receptor here comes from a female donor with Graves disease. The CDR3 runs from the conserved cysteine through the conserved F or W. Fields, in order: CDR3 length, J gene, D gene, V gene, clone size, CDR3 DNA, CDR3 protein. D genes are given only for firm matches. Expanded clones are given a class, and other clones once, few, many or no size at all.

14,TRBJ2-1,TRBD1,TRBV20-1,many,TGCAGTGCTAGGCCGGGACAGTCAAACAATGAGCAGTTCTTC,CSARPGQSNNEQFF
15,TRBJ2-2,NA,TRBV11-1,many,TGTGCCAGCACCCACGCGACTCGCGGCACCGGGGAGCTGTTTTTT,CASTHATRGTGELFF
13,TRBJ2-3,TRBD2,TRBV27,NA,TGTGCCAGCAGTTTTCGGGGGGAAGATACGCAGTATTTT,CASSFRGEDTQYF
14,TRBJ2-7,TRBD1,TRBV6-1,many,TGTGCCAGCAGTATCCGGACAGGGGGCTACGAGCAGTACTTC,CASSIRTGGYEQYF
15,TRBJ2-3,TRBD2,TRBV12-3/TRBV12-4,many,TGTGCCAGCAGCCGTACTAGCGGGGGGGCAGATACGCAGTATTTT,CASSRTSGGADTQYF
15,TRBJ1-3,NA,TRBV12-3/TRBV12-4,NA,TGTGCCAGCAACCCCACGTGGGATTCCGGAAACACCATATATTTT,CASNPTWDSGNTIYF
15,TRBJ2-5,TRBD2,TRBV7-6,few,TGTGCCAGCAACCAAGCGGGACTAGCTGGCGAGACCCAGTACTTC,CASNQAGLAGETQYF
16,TRBJ2-3,TRBD2,TRBV4-3,many,TGCGCCAGCAGCCAGTCCCTAGCGGGAGGAGCAGATACGCAGTATTTT,CASSQSLAGGADTQYF
14,TRBJ1-1,TRBD1,TRBV4-1,many,TGCGCCACCACTTGGGACAGCGGGAACACTGAAGCTTTCTTT,CATTWDSGNTEAFF
14,TRBJ2-5,NA,TRBV6-2/TRBV6-3,many,TGTGCCAGCAGTTCCTGGACATTCCAAGAGACCCAGTACTTC,CASSSWTFQETQYF
12,TRBJ2-3,NA,TRBV6-1,NA,TGTGCCAGCTCTCCGGCCCCAGATACGCAGTATTTT,CASSPAPDTQYF
15,TRBJ1-6,NA,TRBV6-1,few,TGTGCCAGCAGTGAAGCGCGGGTCTATAATTCACCCCTCCACTTT,CASSEARVYNSPLHF
14,TRBJ2-3,NA,TRBV5-1,many,TGCGCCAGCAGCTTGGCTTCTCTGTTGGATACGCAGTATTTT,CASSLASLLDTQYF
15,TRBJ1-1,NA,TRBV6-2/TRBV6-3,NA,TGTGCCAGCAGTTACCGAAACCACGGGAACACTGAAGCTTTCTTT,CASSYRNHGNTEAFF
17,TRBJ2-3,TRBD1,TRBV29-1,many,TGCAGCGTTGAAGATCCTTTAGGACAGGGAGTTTCAGATACGCAGTATTTT,CSVEDPLGQGVSDTQYF
18,TRBJ2-1,TRBD2,TRBV4-1,NA,TGCGCCAGCAGCCAAGAAGAACGGACTAGCGGGAGGGCCGGGGAGCAGTTCTTC,CASSQEERTSGRAGEQFF
15,TRBJ1-4,NA,TRBV18,NA,TGTGCCAGCTCTCAGCTCCGGGATCAACAAGAAAAACTGTTTTTT,CASSQLRDQQEKLFF
23,TRBJ2-7,NA,TRBV7-2,NA,NA,CASSFYICSARSISGSGIYEQYF
16,TRBJ2-7,NA,TRBV20-1,many,TGCAGTGCTAGAGATAGTCTTTCTACGGCTGGATACGAGCAGTACTTC,CSARDSLSTAGYEQYF
13,TRBJ1-1,TRBD1,TRBV20-1,few,TGCAGTGCATTCGACAGGGTGGGAGCTGAAGCTTTCTTT,CSAFDRVGAEAFF
17,TRBJ1-1,NA,TRBV14,many,TGTGCCAGCAGCCACCAAGACTCGTCCTTTCTGAACACTGAAGCTTTCTTT,CASSHQDSSFLNTEAFF
13,TRBJ2-5,NA,TRBV7-2,many,TGTGCCAGCACCACTCAGAATGAGGAGACCCAGTACTTC,CASTTQNEETQYF